This T cell receptor beta chain was found in a study of cytomegalovirus exposure and HLA in healthy donors (dated by TCRdb to the late 2010s). General notes on the study: The 670 or so repertoires of the first cohort and the roughly 120 validation repertoires were produced on the same platform, according to a later analysis. The study aimed to test whether signatures of past pathogen exposure could be identified by cataloging public T cell receptors. Along with the approximately 600-subject first cohort, a separate validation cohort of more than 90 different subjects was used. The study combined high-throughput TCR immunosequencing, statistical association of individual TCRs with disease status, and machine learning to predict cytomegalovirus infection status.

Beyond this particular receptor, the publication reports: The validation cohort had no HLA typing available for a later analysis, so co-occurrence within that cohort was assessed over all 130 or so repertoires. In a later analysis, TCRs clustered in the first cohort were found to also tend to co-occur in the roughly 110 validation repertoires, with 85% to 95% of cluster scores above 0. The authors suggested that the approach could potentially be generalized to other disease states and immunological phenotypes. Most TCR sequences were observed very rarely across donors, whereas some public TCRs were present in many individuals. In vitro tests confirmed that a few of the cytomegalovirus-associated TCR beta chains recognize cytomegalovirus antigens. The study gave a list of over 150 TCR beta chains associated with cytomegalovirus. In both the original and validation cohorts, the classifier was reported to diagnose cytomegalovirus status with high specificity and sensitivity.

Donors formed part of the validation cohort, which comprised 120 subjects and was distinct from the first cohort of under 750 subjects. The library relied on the immunoSEQ multiplex PCR assay. The original pipeline was this. A statistical classification framework was developed to diagnose cytomegalovirus status using the catalog of TCR beta chain sequences. TCRdb re-hosts the immuneACCESS table, in-frame sequences only. Its copies lack some clones; in the studies checked, an unresolved V gene accounts for under half of them, and the cause for the rest is not known. V, J and clone size are taken as reported in that table, and D and trimming were inferred from the DNA itself. Counted in this sample were fewer than 95,000 clones; approximately 81% of them appeared once. 12% of the sample rests with the top ten. Worth noting for this clone: Its antigen specificity is not known. No much larger clonotype is one base removed from it; base qualities were not supplied.

Relative to germline, V is 2 bases shorter and J is 1 base shorter, with 7 bases between their ends. From its cysteine to its phenylalanine, the CDR3 spans 15 amino acids. Only CDR3 DNA is held: 45 bases, read in frame from base 1. CDR1 and CDR2 are read off the germline V gene as SGHDT and YYEEEE. The receptor chain draws on TRBV5-6 and TRBJ2-6; no D gene call is confident. Input material: PBMCs. The clonotype was recovered from a woman younger than 35 in good health and CMV-seropositive. The base sequence is TGTGCCAGCAGCTTTTTACAATCTGGGGCCAACGTCCTGACTTTC. It encodes CASSFLQSGANVLTF.